This TCR beta chain came from a study of blood T cell repertoires in COVID-19. The V gene end was trimmed by 8 bases and the J gene end by 1 base; junction bases not matched to a gene: 10. The CDR3 runs to 15 residues. Germline V gene lookup returns CDR1 MNHEY and CDR2 SVGAGI. Original processing notes: Amplifying reference gene primers gave estimates of nucleated cell counts. This table comes from immunoSEQ multiplex PCR, and its TCRdb copy is limited to in-frame clones, with some not included. Clonal size and the V and J genes are those of that table, whereas D and trimming came from the DNA. Here the sample spans about 160,000 clones, around 80% being singletons. In its sample, this clone was seen a few times.

Specimen: peripheral blood. The receptor was isolated from a man in his fifties or sixties with acute or convalescent COVID-19. The rearrangement uses TRBV6-5 and TRBJ1-2, with TRBD1 identical over 7 bases. CDR3 DNA: TGTGCCAGCCTGGACCAGGGGGGTGATAACTATGGCTACACCTTC. Translating gives CASLDQGGDNYGYTF.